This is a list of T cell receptor beta chains from one sample in a study of cytomegalovirus exposure and HLA in healthy donors. Sequencing was performed with immunoSEQ multiplex PCR; in TCRdb, only in-frame clones are kept and a portion is missing. This sample lists some 110,000 clones; its ten largest clones have 1%. Sequenced input: PBMCs. The receptors derive from a man younger than 35 in good health and CMV-seronegative. Each CDR3 is given with its conserved first and last residue.

J,V,CDR3
TRBJ2-3,TRBV4-1,CASSQGVASSTDTQYF
TRBJ2-1,TRBV6-5,CASHRAPYNEQFF
TRBJ1-1,TRBV20-1,CSARQVNEAFF
TRBJ2-7,TRBV27,CASRSLGYEQYF
TRBJ2-7,TRBV19,CASSLGTSGSYEQYF
TRBJ1-4,TRBV7-9,CASSPIGTFEKLFF
TRBJ2-1,TRBV9,CASSVGGGSYNEQFF
TRBJ1-1,TRBV7-2,CASSFGGYTEAFF
TRBJ1-4,TRBV6-1,CASTEQGKTNEKLFF
TRBJ1-5,TRBV7-9,CASSPFEQGSSEQHF
TRBJ1-2,TRBV4-1,CASSQDPYGLRWSPNYGYTF
TRBJ1-4,TRBV15,CATSRDLTGQSNEKLFF
TRBJ2-7,TRBV6-1,CASSAGQIAYEQYF
TRBJ2-5,TRBV5-1,CASSFPSGGAVETQYF
TRBJ2-3,TRBV5-1,CASSLDGRSGSTDTQYF
TRBJ2-7,TRBV6-1,CASSDGGRIEQYF
TRBJ2-2,TRBV5-5,CASSPSAGVRTGELFF